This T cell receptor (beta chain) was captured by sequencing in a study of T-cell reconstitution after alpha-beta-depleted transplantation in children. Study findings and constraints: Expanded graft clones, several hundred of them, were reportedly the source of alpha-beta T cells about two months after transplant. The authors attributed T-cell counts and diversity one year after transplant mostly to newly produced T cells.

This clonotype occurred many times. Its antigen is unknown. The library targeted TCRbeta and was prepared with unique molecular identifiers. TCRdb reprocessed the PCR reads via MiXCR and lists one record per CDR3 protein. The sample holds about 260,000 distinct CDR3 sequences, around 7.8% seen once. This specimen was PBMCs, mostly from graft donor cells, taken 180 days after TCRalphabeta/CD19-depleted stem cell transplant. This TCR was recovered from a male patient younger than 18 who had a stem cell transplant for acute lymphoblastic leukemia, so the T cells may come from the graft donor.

The CDR3 is CSARLAGGNYEQYF. CDR3 nucleotide sequence: TGCAGTGCTCGTCTAGCGGGAGGAAACTACGAGCAGTACTTC. The rearrangement links TRBV20-1 to TRBJ2-7, with 11 bases fitting TRBD2. The germline gives CDR1 DFQATT, CDR2 SNEGSKA (reference sequence). The CDR3 is 14 residues long. Unmatched junction bases numbered 6, after V lost 5 bases and J lost 3 bases.